Listed below are T cell receptor beta chains from one sample, sequenced in a study of post-analysis software for immune sequencing data. TCRdb recomputed calls from the PCR reads with MiXCR, one row per CDR3 protein. The profile covers hundreds of thousands of distinct CDR3 sequences, with approximately 53% appearing a single time and roughly 4.4% taken by the ten largest. Sequenced input: blood. The receptors were sampled from a girl aged 10-17 years with multiple sclerosis. CDR3s leave out the opening cysteine and the closing phenylalanine or tryptophan. Fields, in order: V gene, CDR3 length, J gene, CDR3 protein.

TRBV10-3	12	TRBJ2-4	ATATRGGPGEQY
TRBV5-1	12	NA	ASSPTQGSYEQY
TRBV20-1	8	TRBJ2-1	STKYNEQF
TRBV20-1	12	TRBJ1-1	SARGRGFNTEAF
TRBV7-2	14	TRBJ2-4	ASSLNLGGAMGEQY
TRBV6-5	13	TRBJ2-5	ASSPKWTGDLEQY
TRBV7-9	12	TRBJ2-3	ASSFPQGSDTQY
TRBV20-1	11	TRBJ1-1	SASYRVNTEAF
TRBV7-8	11	TRBJ2-7	ASSPSGTYEQY
TRBV29-1	13	TRBJ1-2	SVDKGGRASYGYT